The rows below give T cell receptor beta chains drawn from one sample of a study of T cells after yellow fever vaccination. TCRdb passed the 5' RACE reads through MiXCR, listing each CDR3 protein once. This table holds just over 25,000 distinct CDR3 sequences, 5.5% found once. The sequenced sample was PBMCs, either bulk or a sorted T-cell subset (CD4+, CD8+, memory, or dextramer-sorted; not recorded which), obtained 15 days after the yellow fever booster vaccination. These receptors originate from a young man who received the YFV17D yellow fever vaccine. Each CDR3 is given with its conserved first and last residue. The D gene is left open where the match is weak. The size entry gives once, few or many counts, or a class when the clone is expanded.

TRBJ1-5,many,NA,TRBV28,CASSFPGQGFSQPQHF,TGTGCCAGCAGTTTTCCCGGTCAGGGCTTTAGTCAGCCCCAGCATTTT
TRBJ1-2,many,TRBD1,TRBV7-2,CASSSTGIWGYTF,TGTGCCAGCAGCTCGACAGGGATCTGGGGCTACACCTTC
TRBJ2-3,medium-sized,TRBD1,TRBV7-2,CASSFKGTGKGDTQYF,TGTGCCAGCAGCTTCAAAGGGACAGGGAAGGGAGATACGCAGTATTTT
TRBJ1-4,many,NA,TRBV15,CATSRVPEKLFF,TGTGCCACCAGCAGAGTACCCGAAAAACTGTTTTTT
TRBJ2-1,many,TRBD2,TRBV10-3,CAISEIVKGTSGFNEQFF,TGTGCCATCAGTGAGATTGTAAAGGGGACTAGTGGGTTCAATGAGCAGTTCTTC
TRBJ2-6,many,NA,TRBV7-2,CASSSSDSGANVLTF,TGTGCCAGCAGCTCCTCTGACTCTGGGGCCAACGTCCTGACTTTC
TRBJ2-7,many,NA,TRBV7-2,CASSFGFEPREYF,TGTGCCAGCAGCTTTGGCTTCGAGCCCCGGGAGTACTTC
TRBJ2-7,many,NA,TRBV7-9,CASSLVGFDEQYF,TGTGCCAGCAGCTTAGTGGGTTTCGACGAGCAGTACTTC
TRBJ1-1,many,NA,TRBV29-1,CSVENPGQLNTEAFF,TGCAGCGTTGAGAACCCTGGACAACTGAACACTGAAGCTTTCTTT
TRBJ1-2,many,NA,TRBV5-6,CASSLGGNYGYTF,TGTGCCAGCAGCTTGGGGGGGAACTATGGCTACACCTTC
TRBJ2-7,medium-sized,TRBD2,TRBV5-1,CASSLDLAGGEQYF,TGCGCCAGCAGCTTGGACCTAGCGGGAGGCGAGCAGTACTTC
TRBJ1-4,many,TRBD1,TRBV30,CAGSQGILKKLFF,TGTGCCGGTTCACAGGGGATCCTGAAAAAACTGTTTTTT
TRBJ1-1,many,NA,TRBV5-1,CASRINTEAFF,TGCGCCAGCAGAATAAACACTGAAGCTTTCTTT
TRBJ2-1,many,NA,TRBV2,CASRAPAAYNEQFF,TGTGCCAGCAGGGCCCCGGCGGCCTACAATGAGCAGTTCTTC
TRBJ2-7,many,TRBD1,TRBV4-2,CASSQEATGMYEQYF,TGTGCCAGCAGCCAAGAGGCGACAGGGATGTACGAGCAGTACTTC
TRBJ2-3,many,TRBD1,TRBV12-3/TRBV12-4,CASSPGGRSTDTQYF,TGTGCCAGCAGTCCAGGGGGCCGAAGCACAGATACGCAGTATTTT